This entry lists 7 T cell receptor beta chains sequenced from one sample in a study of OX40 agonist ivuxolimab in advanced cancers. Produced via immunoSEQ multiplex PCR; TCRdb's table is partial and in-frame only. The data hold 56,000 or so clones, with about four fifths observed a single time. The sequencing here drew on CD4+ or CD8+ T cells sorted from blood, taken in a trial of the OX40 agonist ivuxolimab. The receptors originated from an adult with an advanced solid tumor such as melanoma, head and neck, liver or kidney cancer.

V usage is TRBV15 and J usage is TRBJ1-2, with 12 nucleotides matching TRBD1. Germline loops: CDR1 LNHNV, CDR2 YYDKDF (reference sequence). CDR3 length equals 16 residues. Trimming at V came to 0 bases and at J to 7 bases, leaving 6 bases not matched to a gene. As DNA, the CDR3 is TGTGCCACCAGCAGAGAGGGGACAGGGGGCGTTGGTGGCTACACCTTC. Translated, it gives CATSREGTGGVGGYTF.

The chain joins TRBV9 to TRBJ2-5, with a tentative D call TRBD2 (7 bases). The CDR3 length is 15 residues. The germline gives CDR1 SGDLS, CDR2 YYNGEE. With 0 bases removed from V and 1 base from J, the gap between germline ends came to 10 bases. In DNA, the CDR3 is TGTGCCAGCAGCGTAGGGGGAGGGGGCCAAGAGACCCAGTACTTC. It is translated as CASSVGGGGQETQYF.

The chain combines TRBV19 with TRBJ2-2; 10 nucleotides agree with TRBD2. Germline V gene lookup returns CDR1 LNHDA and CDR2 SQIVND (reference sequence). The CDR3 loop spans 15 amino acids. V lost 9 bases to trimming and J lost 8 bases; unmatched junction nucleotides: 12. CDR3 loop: CARRLAGVGWGELFF. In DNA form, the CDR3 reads TGTGCCAGGAGACTAGCGGGCGTCGGGTGGGGGGAGCTGTTTTTT.

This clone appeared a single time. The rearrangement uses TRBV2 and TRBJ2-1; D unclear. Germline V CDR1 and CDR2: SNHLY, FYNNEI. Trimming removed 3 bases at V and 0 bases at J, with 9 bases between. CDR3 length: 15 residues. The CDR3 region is CASSDSISSYNEQFF. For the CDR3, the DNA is TGTGCCAGCAGTGACAGTATCAGCTCCTACAATGAGCAGTTCTTC.

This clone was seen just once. The DNA for the CDR3 is TGTGCCAGCAGAGCGTCGGGCAATCAGCCCCAGCATTTT. Protein: CASRASGNQPQHF. The chain links TRBV2 to TRBJ1-5, with D unclear. With 6 bases removed from V and 2 bases from J, the gap between germline ends came to 8 bases. There are 13 residues in the CDR3. Germline CDR1 SNHLY, CDR2 FYNNEI.

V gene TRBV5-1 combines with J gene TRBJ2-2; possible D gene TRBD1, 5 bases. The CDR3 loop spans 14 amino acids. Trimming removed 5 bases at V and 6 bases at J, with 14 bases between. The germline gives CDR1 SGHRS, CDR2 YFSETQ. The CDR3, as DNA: TGCGCCAGCAGACGGGCAGGGAAAGCCGGGGAGCTGTTTTTT. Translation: CASRRAGKAGELFF.

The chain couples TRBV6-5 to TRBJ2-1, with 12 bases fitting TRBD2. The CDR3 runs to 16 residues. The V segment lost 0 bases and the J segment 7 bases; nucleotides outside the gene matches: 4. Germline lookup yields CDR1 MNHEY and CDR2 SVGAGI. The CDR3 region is CASSYSKTSGRNEQFF. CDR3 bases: TGTGCCAGCAGTTACTCGAAAACTAGCGGGAGGAATGAGCAGTTCTTC.